This TCR beta chain originates from a study of cytomegalovirus exposure and HLA in healthy donors. Study-wide results and caveats: It was reported that TCR beta sequences correctly inferred the HLA-A and HLA-B alleles for most subjects. Segments of the TCR beta V type were, in most cases, productive about 87% or about 30% of the time in an earlier analysis.

The germline CDR1 and CDR2 sequences are LGHNA and YSLEER. There are 18 residues in the CDR3. With V trimmed by 3 bases and J by 5 bases, 16 bases remained unmatched. The PCR ran on 60 Vbeta and 13 Jbeta primers. TCRdb's copy holds only in-frame clones and misses some; the assay was immunoSEQ multiplex PCR. This sample has more than 90,000 clones, with over 60% found just once. To note about this clone: Antigen: not known.

The receptor's source is a man younger than 40 in good health and CMV-seropositive. V and J are TRBV4-3 and TRBJ2-5; TRBD1 matches 9 bases. The material sequenced was PBMCs. The CDR3 is CASSQDMPGQGLLETQYF. CDR3 coding DNA: TGCGCCAGCAGCCAGGATATGCCGGGACAGGGATTATTGGAGACCCAGTACTTC.